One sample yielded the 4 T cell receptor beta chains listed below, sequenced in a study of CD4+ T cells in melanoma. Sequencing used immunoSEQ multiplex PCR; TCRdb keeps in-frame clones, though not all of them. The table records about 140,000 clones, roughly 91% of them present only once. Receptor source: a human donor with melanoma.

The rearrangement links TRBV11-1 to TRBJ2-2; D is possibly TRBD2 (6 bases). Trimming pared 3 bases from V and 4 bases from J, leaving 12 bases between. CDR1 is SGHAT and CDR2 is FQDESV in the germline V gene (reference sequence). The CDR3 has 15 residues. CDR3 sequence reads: CASSFPTRSTGELFF. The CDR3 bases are TGTGCCAGCAGCTTCCCGACTAGATCCACCGGGGAGCTGTTTTTT. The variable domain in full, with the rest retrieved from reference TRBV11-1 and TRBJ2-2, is EAEVAQSPRYKITEKSQAVAFWCDPISGHATLYWYRQILGQGPELLVQFQDESVVDDSQLPKDRFSAERLKGVDSTLKIQPAELGDSAMYLCASSFPTRSTGELFFGEGSRLTVL.

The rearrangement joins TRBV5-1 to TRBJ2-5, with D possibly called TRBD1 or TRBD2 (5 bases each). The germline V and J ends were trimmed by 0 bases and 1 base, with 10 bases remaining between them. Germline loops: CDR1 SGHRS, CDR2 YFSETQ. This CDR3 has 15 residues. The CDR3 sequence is CASSLDPGTQETQYF. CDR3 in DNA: TGCGCCAGCAGCTTGGACCCCGGGACCCAAGAGACCCAGTACTTC.

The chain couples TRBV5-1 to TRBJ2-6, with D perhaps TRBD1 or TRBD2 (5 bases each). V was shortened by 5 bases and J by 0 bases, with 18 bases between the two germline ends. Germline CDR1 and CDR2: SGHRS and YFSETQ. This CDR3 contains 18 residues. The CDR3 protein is CASSSRIGGLSGANVLTF. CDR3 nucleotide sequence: TGCGCCAGCAGTTCTCGGATTGGGGGTCTCTCTGGGGCCAACGTCCTGACTTTC.

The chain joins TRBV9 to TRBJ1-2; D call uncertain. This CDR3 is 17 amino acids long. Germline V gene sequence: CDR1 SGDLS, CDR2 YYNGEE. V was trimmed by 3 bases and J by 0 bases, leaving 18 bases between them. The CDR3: CASSGQGRSASNYGYTF. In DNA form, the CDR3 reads TGTGCCAGCAGCGGACAAGGTCGGTCGGCTTCTAACTATGGCTACACCTTC.